This TCR beta chain was recovered during a study of T-cell reconstitution after alpha-beta-depleted transplantation in children. Broader study findings: Diversity and T-cell counts at one year after transplant derived mostly from new T cells. For some patients, TCRbeta diversity was high at day 60 because of recipient T cells and thymic progenitors that survived. Alpha-beta T cells about two months after transplant reportedly derived from several hundred expanded graft clones.

V was shortened by 1 base and J by 3 bases, with 12 bases between the two germline ends. The CDR3 runs 15 residues. This clonotype was picked up many times. Its cognate antigen is unknown. For TCRbeta, the library was prepared with unique molecular identifiers. Using its own MiXCR run on the PCR reads, TCRdb lists one record per CDR3 protein. The sample has 4,000 to 5,000 distinct CDR3 sequences; roughly 21% are singletons. The specimen comprised PBMCs, mostly from graft donor cells, sampled 180 days after TCRalphabeta/CD19-depleted stem cell transplant. The chain uses TRBV12-3 or TRBV12-4 and TRBJ1-1; no clear D. The clonotype was recovered from a male patient aged 2 to 9 who had a stem cell transplant for acute lymphoblastic leukemia, so the T cells may come from the graft donor. Here the CDR3 DNA reads TGTGCCAGCAGTTTAGTTGAAGCGTGGGACACTGAAGCTTTCTTT. Translation: CASSLVEAWDTEAFF.